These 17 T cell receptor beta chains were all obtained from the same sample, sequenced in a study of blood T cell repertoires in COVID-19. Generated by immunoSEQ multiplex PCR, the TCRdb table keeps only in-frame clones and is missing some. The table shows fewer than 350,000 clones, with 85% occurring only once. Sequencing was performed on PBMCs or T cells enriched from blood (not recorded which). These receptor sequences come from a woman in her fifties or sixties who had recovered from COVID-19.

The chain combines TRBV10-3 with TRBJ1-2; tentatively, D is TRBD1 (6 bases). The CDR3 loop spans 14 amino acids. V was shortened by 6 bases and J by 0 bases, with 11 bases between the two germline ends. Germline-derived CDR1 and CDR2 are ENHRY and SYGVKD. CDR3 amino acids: CAISGDIANYGYTF. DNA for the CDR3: TGTGCCATCAGCGGGGACATAGCTAACTATGGCTACACCTTC.

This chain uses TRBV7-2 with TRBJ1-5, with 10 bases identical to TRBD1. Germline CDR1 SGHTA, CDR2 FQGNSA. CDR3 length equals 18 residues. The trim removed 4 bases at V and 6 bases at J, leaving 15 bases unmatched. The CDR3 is CASSSVASFGTGVQPQHF. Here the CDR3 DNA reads TGTGCCAGCAGCTCAGTAGCCTCTTTTGGGACAGGGGTTCAGCCCCAGCATTTT.

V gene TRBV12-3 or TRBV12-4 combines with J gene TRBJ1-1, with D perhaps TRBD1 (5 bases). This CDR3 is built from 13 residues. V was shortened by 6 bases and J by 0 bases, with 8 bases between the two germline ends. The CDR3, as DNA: TGTGCCAGCAGATCAGGGTTGAACACTGAAGCTTTCTTT. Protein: CASRSGLNTEAFF.

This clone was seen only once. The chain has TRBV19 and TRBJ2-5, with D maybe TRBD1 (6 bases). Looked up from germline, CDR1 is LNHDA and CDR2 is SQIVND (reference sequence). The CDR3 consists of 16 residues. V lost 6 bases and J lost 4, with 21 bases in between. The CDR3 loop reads CASSNRDFRPRETQYF. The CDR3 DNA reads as TGTGCCAGTAGCAACAGGGATTTCAGGCCGCGAGAGACCCAGTACTTC.

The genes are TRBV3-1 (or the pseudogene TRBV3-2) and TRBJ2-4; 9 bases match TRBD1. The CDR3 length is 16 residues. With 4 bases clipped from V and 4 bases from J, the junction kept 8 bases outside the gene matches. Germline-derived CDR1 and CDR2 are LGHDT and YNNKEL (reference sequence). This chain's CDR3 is CASSPQGQGRKNIQYF. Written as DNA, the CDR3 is TGTGCCAGCAGCCCCCAAGGACAGGGGCGGAAAAACATTCAGTACTTC.

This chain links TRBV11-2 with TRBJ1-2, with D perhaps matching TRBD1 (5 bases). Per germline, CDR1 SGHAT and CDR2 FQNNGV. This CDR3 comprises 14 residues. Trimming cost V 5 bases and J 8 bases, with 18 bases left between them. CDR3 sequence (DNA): TGTGCCAGCAGCCAGACGCGGAGGAGGGACGGCTACACCTTC. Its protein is CASSQTRRRDGYTF.

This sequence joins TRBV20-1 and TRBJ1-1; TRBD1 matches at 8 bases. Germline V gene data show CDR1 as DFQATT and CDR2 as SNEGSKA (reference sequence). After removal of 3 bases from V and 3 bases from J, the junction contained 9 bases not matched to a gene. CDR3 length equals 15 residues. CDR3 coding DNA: TGCAGTGCTAGTACAGGGGGTAGTGCCCACACTGAAGCTTTCTTT. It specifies CSASTGGSAHTEAFF.

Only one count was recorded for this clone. CDR3 in DNA: TGTGCCAGCAGCCCCCAGGGGGCCACCGGGGAGCTGTTTTTT. This gives the protein CASSPQGATGELFF. J is TRBJ2-2 and V is TRBV11-2, with 8 bases aligning to TRBD1. The CDR3 totals 14 residues. Germline trimming cut 5 bases from V and 4 bases from J; bases unmatched to any gene: 3. Germline CDR1 is SGHAT and CDR2 is FQNNGV.

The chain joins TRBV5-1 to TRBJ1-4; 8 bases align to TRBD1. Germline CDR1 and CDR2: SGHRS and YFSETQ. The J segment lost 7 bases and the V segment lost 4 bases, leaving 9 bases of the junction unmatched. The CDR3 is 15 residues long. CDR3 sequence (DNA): TGCGCCAGCAGCGCTGACAGGGGACGTACTGAAAAACTGTTTTTT. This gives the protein CASSADRGRTEKLFF.

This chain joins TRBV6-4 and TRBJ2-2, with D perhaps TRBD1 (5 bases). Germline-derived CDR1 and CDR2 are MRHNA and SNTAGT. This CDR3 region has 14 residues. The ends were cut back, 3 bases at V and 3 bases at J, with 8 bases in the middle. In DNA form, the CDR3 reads TGTGCCAGCAGTGAGGGCAGGGACACCGGGGAGCTGTTTTTT. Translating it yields CASSEGRDTGELFF.

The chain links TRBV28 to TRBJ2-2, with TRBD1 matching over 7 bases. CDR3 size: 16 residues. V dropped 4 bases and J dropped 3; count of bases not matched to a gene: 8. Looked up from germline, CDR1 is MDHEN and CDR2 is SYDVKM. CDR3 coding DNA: TGTGCCAGCAGTTCGAGGCAGGGACAGTACACCGGGGAGCTGTTTTTT. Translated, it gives CASSSRQGQYTGELFF.

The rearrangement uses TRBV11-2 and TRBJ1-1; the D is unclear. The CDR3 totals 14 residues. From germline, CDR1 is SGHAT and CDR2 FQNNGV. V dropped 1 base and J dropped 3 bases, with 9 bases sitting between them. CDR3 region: CASSLGGSDTEAFF. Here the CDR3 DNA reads TGTGCCAGCAGCTTAGGAGGGAGTGACACTGAAGCTTTCTTT.

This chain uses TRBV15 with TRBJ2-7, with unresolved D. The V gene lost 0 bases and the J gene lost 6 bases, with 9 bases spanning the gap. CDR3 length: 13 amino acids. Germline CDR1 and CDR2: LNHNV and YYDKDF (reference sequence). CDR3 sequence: CATSRDLRIEQYF. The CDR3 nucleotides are TGTGCCACCAGCAGAGATCTGCGCATCGAGCAGTACTTC.

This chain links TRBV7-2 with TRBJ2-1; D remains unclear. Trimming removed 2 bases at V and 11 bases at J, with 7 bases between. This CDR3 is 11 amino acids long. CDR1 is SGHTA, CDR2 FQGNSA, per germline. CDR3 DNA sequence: TGTGCCAGCAGCTTACAGGTAAAGCAGTTCTTC. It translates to CASSLQVKQFF. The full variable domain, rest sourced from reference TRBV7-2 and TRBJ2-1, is GAGVSQSPSNKVTEKGKDVELRCDPISGHTALYWYRQSLGQGLEFLIYFQGNSAPDKSGLPSDRFSAERTGGSVSTLTIQRTQQEDSAVYLCASSLQVKQFFGPGTRLTVL.

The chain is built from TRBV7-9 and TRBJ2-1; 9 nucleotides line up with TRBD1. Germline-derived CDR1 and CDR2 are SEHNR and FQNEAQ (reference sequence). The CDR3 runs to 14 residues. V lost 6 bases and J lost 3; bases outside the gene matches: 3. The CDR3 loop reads CASSAGQGYNEQFF. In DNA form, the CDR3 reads TGTGCCAGCAGTGCGGGACAGGGCTACAATGAGCAGTTCTTC.

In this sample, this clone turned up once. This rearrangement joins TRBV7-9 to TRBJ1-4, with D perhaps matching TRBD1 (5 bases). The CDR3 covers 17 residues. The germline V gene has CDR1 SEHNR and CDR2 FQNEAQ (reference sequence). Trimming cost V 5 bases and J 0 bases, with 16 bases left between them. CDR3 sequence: CASSLPEGPATNEKLFF. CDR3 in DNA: TGTGCCAGCAGCCTCCCGGAGGGGCCTGCAACTAATGAAAAACTGTTTTTT.

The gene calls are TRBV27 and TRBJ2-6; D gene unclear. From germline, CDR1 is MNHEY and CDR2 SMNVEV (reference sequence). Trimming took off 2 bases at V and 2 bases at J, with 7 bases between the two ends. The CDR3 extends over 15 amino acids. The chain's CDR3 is CASSLRVTGANVLTF. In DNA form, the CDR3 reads TGTGCCAGCAGTTTAAGAGTAACTGGGGCCAACGTCCTGACTTTC.